Below, 20 T cell receptor beta chains from the same sample are listed, as sequenced in a study of human T cells and chemical hapten exposure. TCRdb called the RACE reads again in MiXCR, with one record for every CDR3 protein. The sample yields about 380,000 distinct CDR3 sequences, around 6% seen once. Time point in this sample: patch test 2, 6 weeks after DPC sensitization. The treatment is: therapeutic diphenylcyclopropenone sensitization with weekly scalp DPC. This sample comprised whole blood, obtained in connection with sensitization to the hapten diphenylcyclopropenone (DPC). The receptors were sampled from a woman younger than 30 with alopecia areata. Some clones in this sample may be carry-over from other donors' samples.

Many counts were recorded for this clonotype. The chain recombines TRBV5-1 with TRBJ2-5, with 7 nucleotides matching TRBD2. The CDR3 length is 15 residues. The ends lost 1 base at V and 4 bases at J; junction bases unmatched: 7. CDR1 is SGHRS, CDR2 YFSETQ, per germline. The CDR3 loop is CASSLNGLGPETQYF. As DNA, the CDR3 is TGCGCCAGCAGCTTGAACGGACTAGGCCCAGAGACCCAGTACTTC.

This clonotype has a count of ten or more. The chain combines TRBV10-3 with TRBJ1-1; D unresolved. The CDR3 length is 14 residues. The V end lost 5 bases, the J end lost 1 base, and 11 bases lay between the germline ends. Looked up from germline, CDR1 is ENHRY and CDR2 is SYGVKD. This chain's CDR3 is CAISNSHENTEAFF. The CDR3 bases are TGTGCCATCAGTAACTCACATGAGAACACTGAAGCTTTCTTT.

This clonotype was picked up a small number of times. This sequence joins TRBV29-1 and TRBJ2-1; D may be TRBD2 (5 bases). The length of the CDR3 is 14 residues. Trimming pared 2 bases from V and 0 bases from J, leaving 8 bases between. Germline assignment: CDR1 SQVTM and CDR2 ANQGSEA. The CDR3 region is CSVESGSSYNEQFF. For the CDR3, the DNA is TGCAGCGTTGAATCGGGAAGCTCCTACAATGAGCAGTTCTTC.

This clonotype occurred many times. This chain links TRBV7-8 with TRBJ1-1; D unresolved. The V and J ends lost 0 bases and 0 bases respectively, with 5 bases between them. From germline, CDR1 is SGHVS and CDR2 FQNEAQ. The CDR3 runs to 14 residues. The CDR3 nucleotides are TGTGCCAGCAGCTTAGCTTCTTTGAACACTGAAGCTTTCTTT. Translating gives CASSLASLNTEAFF.

This clonotype was seen many times. The J gene is TRBJ1-5, the V gene TRBV6-6, with D possibly TRBD1 on 5 matching bases. This CDR3 region has 14 residues. The germline V and J ends were trimmed by 2 bases and 6 bases, with 11 bases remaining between them. Germline-derived CDR1 and CDR2 are MNHNY and SVGAGI (reference sequence). CDR3 in DNA: TGTGCCAGCAGTTACGGGCAGGGAAGTCAGCCCCAGCATTTT. Translated: CASSYGQGSQPQHF.

Here the CDR3 DNA reads TGTGCCAGTACCCCCTCTCCGAGAGTTAACTATGGCTACACCTTC. Residues: CASTPSPRVNYGYTF. J is TRBJ1-2 and V is TRBV12-3 or TRBV12-4; D gene ambiguous. With 9 bases removed from V and 1 base from J, the gap between germline ends came to 18 bases. This CDR3 is built from 15 residues.

A few counts support this clonotype. The chain joins TRBV20-1 to TRBJ2-4; no clear D. The germline V gene encodes CDR1 DFQATT and CDR2 SNEGSKA (reference sequence). Trimming left V 4 bases short and J 0 bases short, with 13 bases between. This CDR3 is 15 amino acids long. The CDR3 nucleotides read TGCAGTGCTACTAAGCCGGGTTCAGCCAAAAACATTCAGTACTTC. It yields the protein CSATKPGSAKNIQYF.

V and J are TRBV6-2 or TRBV6-3 and TRBJ2-1, with 9 bases lining up with TRBD2. The CDR3 is made up of 19 amino acids. With V trimmed by 2 bases and J by 1 base, 12 bases remained unmatched. Germline V gives CDR1 MNHEY, CDR2 SVGEGT. In DNA, the CDR3 is TGTGCCAGCAGTTACACTACGGGACCGGGACTAGCATCCTACAATGAGCAGTTCTTC. Translation: CASSYTTGPGLASYNEQFF.

This chain uses TRBV5-1 with TRBJ2-6; D is uncertain. Germline V lookup: CDR1 SGHRS, CDR2 YFSETQ. The V end was cut by 3 bases, the J end by 0 bases, with 10 bases between. This CDR3 has 16 amino acids. The CDR3 sequence: CASSSNVFSGANVLTF. CDR3 in DNA: TGCGCCAGCAGCTCCAATGTGTTCTCTGGGGCCAACGTCCTGACTTTC.

In this sample, this clonotype turned up a few times. V is TRBV7-2 and J is TRBJ1-2; D remains unclear. The germline gives CDR1 SGHTA, CDR2 FQGNSA. CDR3 size: 15 residues. The V end was cut by 4 bases, the J end by 2 bases, with 14 bases between. The CDR3 sequence is CASSSNPNANYGYTF. In DNA, the CDR3 is TGTGCCAGCAGCTCCAACCCGAATGCGAACTATGGCTACACCTTC.

This clonotype appeared many times. The CDR3 DNA reads as TGTGCCAGCAGTTTATTCGGTGGGCACTATGGCTACACCTTC. This sequence encodes CASSLFGGHYGYTF. The J gene is TRBJ1-2, the V gene TRBV27; D is undetermined. The CDR3 length is 14 residues. From germline, CDR1 is MNHEY and CDR2 SMNVEV (reference sequence). V was trimmed by 1 base and J by 3 bases, leaving 9 bases between them.

This clonotype was seen ten or more times. J is TRBJ1-6 and V is TRBV2; 8 positions match TRBD1. CDR1 SNHLY and CDR2 FYNNEI come from the germline V gene. V gave up 3 bases and J gave up 5 bases; unmatched junction bases: 3. The CDR3 sequence is 15 residues long. The CDR3 region has the DNA TGTGCCAGCAGTGAGCAGGGGGCTGATAATTCACCCCTCCACTTT. This codes for CASSEQGADNSPLHF.

Many counts were recorded for this clonotype. This chain connects TRBV29-1 to TRBJ1-1; possible D gene TRBD1, 5 bases. Trimming removed 4 bases at V and 10 bases at J, with 16 bases between. Per the germline V gene, CDR1 is SQVTM and CDR2 is ANQGSEA. This CDR3 spans 12 amino acids. The CDR3 loop reads CSVGARGGGAFF. The CDR3 bases are TGCAGCGTTGGCGCCCGGGGCGGGGGAGCTTTCTTT.

In nucleotides, the CDR3 is TGTGCCAGCAGTTCCGTTTTGGCCCGGGATGGCTATGGCTACACCTTC. Translation: CASSSVLARDGYGYTF. The chain employs TRBV6-6 and TRBJ1-2; D is undetermined. CDR3 length: 16 amino acids. V was cut by 4 bases and J by 4 bases, with 19 bases left in between. Per the germline V gene, CDR1 is MNHNY and CDR2 is SVGAGI (reference sequence).

This clonotype was recorded at least ten times. V is TRBV12-5 and J is TRBJ1-3; D gene ambiguous. Germline CDR1 is LGHNT and CDR2 is FRNRAP. The CDR3 extends over 16 amino acids. V lost 1 base, J lost 0 bases, and 10 bases lay in between. CDR3 residues: CASGLGGDHSGNTIYF. In DNA, the CDR3 is TGTGCTAGTGGTTTGGGAGGCGACCACTCTGGAAACACCATATATTTT. Filled out from reference TRBV12-5 and TRBJ1-3, the complete variable domain reads DARVTQTPRHKVTEMGQEVTMRCQPILGHNTVFWYRQTMMQGLELLAYFRNRAPLDDSGMPKDRFSAEMPDATLATLKIQPSEPRDSAVYFCASGLGGDHSGNTIYFGEGSWLTVV.

This chain links TRBV20-1 with TRBJ1-2; D is ambiguous. The V gene's germline CDR1 is DFQATT and CDR2 SNEGSKA (reference sequence). CDR3 length: 11 amino acids. With 4 bases removed from V and 6 bases from J, the gap between germline ends came to 9 bases. The CDR3 reads CSATGMDGYTF. The CDR3 DNA sequence: TGCAGTGCTACAGGAATGGATGGCTACACCTTC.

V is TRBV4-1 and J is TRBJ2-7, with D possibly being TRBD1 (5 bases). V was cut by 0 bases and J by 2 bases, with 11 bases left in between. In germline, CDR1 is MGHRA, CDR2 YSYEKL. This CDR3 is built from 15 residues. The CDR3 loop is CASSQELGAPYEQYF. The CDR3 DNA follows: TGCGCCAGCAGCCAAGAGTTAGGGGCCCCCTACGAGCAGTACTTC.

The chain employs TRBV18 and TRBJ1-6; no definite D call. The germline gives CDR1 KGHSH, CDR2 LQKENI. The CDR3 runs to 13 residues. V was trimmed by 3 bases and J by 6 bases, leaving 6 bases between them. The CDR3 DNA reads as TGTGCCAGCTCACCGCCTCTTAATTCACCCCTCCACTTT. Protein product: CASSPPLNSPLHF. Combining the CDR3 with reference TRBV18 and TRBJ1-6 gives the whole variable domain NAGVMQNPRHLVRRRGQEARLRCSPMKGHSHVYWYRQLPEEGLKFMVYLQKENIIDESGMPKERFSAEFPKEGPSILRIQQVVRGDSAAYFCASSPPLNSPLHFGNGTRLTVT.

This clonotype was observed a few times. The rearrangement uses TRBV5-4 and TRBJ1-1; D may be TRBD1 (6 bases). This CDR3 contains 15 residues. V was cut by 0 bases and J by 4 bases, with 13 bases left in between. Germline loops: CDR1 SGHNT, CDR2 YYREEE (reference sequence). The CDR3 reads CASSLGQVSGTEAFF. Here the CDR3 DNA reads TGTGCCAGCAGCTTGGGACAGGTTTCAGGCACTGAAGCTTTCTTT.

This sequence joins TRBV11-1 and TRBJ2-5, with 7 nucleotides matching TRBD1. The germline gives CDR1 SGHAT, CDR2 FQDESV (reference sequence). The CDR3 covers 14 residues. The trim removed 5 bases at V and 3 bases at J, leaving 6 bases unmatched. DNA of the CDR3: TGTGCCAGCAGCCAACAGGGGCTGGAAGAGACCCAGTACTTC. It encodes CASSQQGLEETQYF. The entire variable domain, with the rest obtained from reference TRBV11-1 and TRBJ2-5, is as follows: EAEVAQSPRYKITEKSQAVAFWCDPISGHATLYWYRQILGQGPELLVQFQDESVVDDSQLPKDRFSAERLKGVDSTLKIQPAELGDSAMYLCASSQQGLEETQYFGPGTRLLVL.